The source of this TCR beta chain is a study of blood T cell repertoires in COVID-19. Looking at the study overall: Acute and convalescent COVID-19 specimens originated in the United States, Italy and Spain. T cells, B-cell-depleted T cells, or PBMCs provided the cDNA or gDNA that served as material.

In the source study's methods: The authors estimated nucleated cell counts from reference gene primer amplification. TCRdb keeps only in-frame clones here, not all; method: immunoSEQ multiplex PCR. The V and J calls and the clone size are those of that table, but D and trimming were determined from the DNA. The sample includes tens of thousands of clones, 88% of them seen just once. The CDR3 spans 16 residues. Germline CDR1 is MNHNS and CDR2 is SASEGT. With V trimmed by 4 bases and J by 1 base, 8 bases remained unmatched. The material sequenced was peripheral blood. The TCR originated in a man between 65 and 85 years old in a cohort sampled during active COVID-19. The V gene is TRBV6-1, the J gene TRBJ2-5; 8 bases are shared with TRBD1. CDR3 DNA sequence: TGTGCCAGCAGTGTGGTAACAGGGGGTACCCAAGAGACCCAGTACTTC. Its translation is CASSVVTGGTQETQYF.